The rows below give T cell receptor beta chains drawn from one sample of a study of blood T cell repertoires in COVID-19. Measured with immunoSEQ multiplex PCR; TCRdb has only the in-frame clones, and not every one. This sample yields around 60,000 clones, of which approximately 84% are seen a single time; about 16% belongs to the top ten. The specimen was peripheral blood. The origin of the receptors is a man between 60 and 70 years old with COVID-19, enrolled during active disease. Each CDR3 is given with its conserved first and last residue. Fields, in order: D gene, J gene, clone size, V gene, CDR3 DNA, CDR3 protein. A D gene is named only where the DNA matches it firmly. A clone size is listed for some rows: how often the clone was seen (once, few, many), or a class if it is expanded.

>TRBD2|TRBJ2-5|-|TRBV5-1
TGCGCCAGCAGCCCAGCACTAAGGACTAGCGGGGACTACAACGAGACCCAGTACTTC
CASSPALRTSGDYNETQYF
>-|TRBJ2-2|-|TRBV7-3
TGTGCCAGCAGCTTAATGGCGGGGGCGACCGGGGAGCTGTTTTTT
CASSLMAGATGELFF
>-|TRBJ2-1|-|TRBV28
TGTGCCACCGCGGACTTTTACAATGAGCAGTTCTTC
CATADFYNEQFF
>-|TRBJ1-1|-|TRBV7-9
TGTGCCAGCAGCTTAGCGGGCTACACTGAAGCTTTCTTT
CASSLAGYTEAFF
>-|TRBJ2-3|-|TRBV3-1/TRBV3-2
TGTGCCAGCAGTCCTCCCGAAGCAGGGTTACATTTT
CASSPPEAGLHF
>-|TRBJ1-2|few|TRBV2
TGTGCCAGCAGGGAGAACTATGGCTACACCTTC
CASRENYGYTF
>-|TRBJ1-1|-|TRBV24-1
TGTGCCACCAGTTCGGGGAACACTGAAGCTTTCTTT
CATSSGNTEAFF
>-|TRBJ1-2|-|TRBV5-1
TGCGCCAGCAGGGGGGGGATTGCCCCTAACTATGGCTACACCTTC
CASRGGIAPNYGYTF
>-|TRBJ1-1|-|TRBV20-1
TGCAGTGCTAAAACAGGGCACCAAGCTTTCTTT
CSAKTGHQAFF
>-|TRBJ1-3|-|TRBV4-1
TGCGCCAGCAGCCAAGGTCCGAGTTTAACTGGAAACACCATATATTTT
CASSQGPSLTGNTIYF
>-|TRBJ1-4|-|TRBV5-1
TGCGCCAGCAGCTTGTCGGGGGGTGAAAAACTGTTTTTT
CASSLSGGEKLFF
>-|TRBJ2-1|-|TRBV9
TGTGCCAGCAGCGGGAGGTTTTTTTACAATGAGCAGTTCTTC
CASSGRFFYNEQFF
>TRBD1|TRBJ2-1|-|TRBV18
TGTGCCACCGGGGACAGGGGATTAGACAATGAGCAGTTCTTC
CATGDRGLDNEQFF
>-|TRBJ1-2|-|TRBV3-1/TRBV3-2
TGTGCCAGCAGCCAGGCCGGGTCCCCCGTCTATGGCTACACCTTC
CASSQAGSPVYGYTF
>TRBD1|TRBJ1-1|once|TRBV3-1/TRBV3-2
TGTGCCAGCAGCCAAGAAGGGACAGGGGGAAGCACTGAAGCTTTCTTT
CASSQEGTGGSTEAFF
>TRBD2|TRBJ2-1|-|TRBV2
TGTGCCAGTACCCCGGGACTAGCGGGTAATGAGCAGTTCTTC
CASTPGLAGNEQFF
>TRBD2|TRBJ2-1|-|TRBV14
TGTGCCAGCAGCCCAGCTGGGACTAGCGGGAGTAATGAGCAGTTCTTC
CASSPAGTSGSNEQFF
>-|TRBJ2-2|-|TRBV6-1
TGTGCCAGCAGTGAATACAGGCGACTCACCGGGGAGCTGTTTTTT
CASSEYRRLTGELFF
>-|TRBJ1-2|-|TRBV29-1
TGCAGCATGCTCGGGGGTGTATCTAACTATGGCTACACCTTC
CSMLGGVSNYGYTF
>-|TRBJ1-1|-|TRBV6-1
TGTGCCAGCAGTGAAAGCTTATTGAACACTGAAGCTTTCTTT
CASSESLLNTEAFF
>TRBD1|TRBJ1-5|-|TRBV2
TGTGCCAGCACGGACAGGCGAAATCAGCCCCAGCATTTT
CASTDRRNQPQHF
>-|TRBJ1-4|-|TRBV6-5
TGTGCCAGCAGTCACCCGCAGAATGATGAAAAACTGTTTTTT
CASSHPQNDEKLFF
>-|TRBJ1-1|few|TRBV12-3/TRBV12-4
TGTGCCAGCAGCAACACGCGGGGACTTGAAGCTTTCTTT
CASSNTRGLEAFF
>TRBD2|TRBJ2-2|-|TRBV30
TGTGCCTGGAGTGCCGGACTAGCCACCGGGGAGCTGTTTTTT
CAWSAGLATGELFF
>TRBD1|TRBJ1-3|-|TRBV6-1
TGTGCCAGCAGTGAATACAATTACCATAGTCGGACAGGGACTGGAAACACCATATATTTT
CASSEYNYHSRTGTGNTIYF
>-|TRBJ2-2|-|TRBV4-2
TGTGCCAGCAGCCAAGATGCTAGAATGGCCGGGGAGCTGTTTTTT
CASSQDARMAGELFF
>-|TRBJ2-1|-|TRBV4-1
TGCGCCAGCAGCCAAGCAGGCGGGATTGATGTAGTCAATGAGCAGTTCTTC
CASSQAGGIDVVNEQFF
>-|TRBJ1-4|-|TRBV18
TGTGCCAGCTCAGAAACAGGGTCAACTAATGAAAAACTGTTTTTT
CASSETGSTNEKLFF
>-|TRBJ1-1|-|TRBV28
TGTGCCACTGCTTCACGGGAAGCTTTCTTT
CATASREAFF
>-|TRBJ1-5|-|TRBV12-3/TRBV12-4
TGTGCCAGCAGTTTAGGCGATCAGCCCCAGCATTTT
CASSLGDQPQHF
>TRBD1|TRBJ1-1|-|TRBV10-3
TGTGCCATCACCCGGGACAGGGGAATCCTTGAAGCTTTCTTT
CAITRDRGILEAFF
>-|TRBJ1-2|-|TRBV5-6
TGTGCCAGCAGCTTGGTGGGCCCTGGCTACACCTTC
CASSLVGPGYTF
>TRBD1|TRBJ1-5|-|TRBV5-6
TGTGCCAGCAGCTTTGGGACAGGAGGTGGGGGGCTTCGGGCCCAGCATTTT
CASSFGTGGGGLRAQHF
>TRBD1|TRBJ2-5|-|TRBV19
TGTGCCAGTAGTATACTTAGGGGGCCCCAAGAGACCCAGTACTTC
CASSILRGPQETQYF
>-|TRBJ2-2|-|TRBV7-9
TGTGCCAGCAGCTTAAGGGGACAATTAAACACCGGGGAGCTGTTTTTT
CASSLRGQLNTGELFF
>TRBD1|TRBJ2-5|-|TRBV10-1
TGCGCCAGCAGTGATTTGGACAGGGTGGGGGCAGAGACCCAGTACTTC
CASSDLDRVGAETQYF
>TRBD1|TRBJ1-2|-|TRBV30
TGTGCCTGGACACCGACAGGGGAAAGCGGCTACACCTTC
CAWTPTGESGYTF
>-|TRBJ1-5|-|TRBV29-1
TGCAGCGTTACACCCACAGGCCTCGGGCAGCCCCAGCATTTT
CSVTPTGLGQPQHF
>-|TRBJ1-5|-|TRBV6-4
TGTGCCAGCAGTGAGAGGGGAGGCGGGCAGCCCCAGCATTTT
CASSERGGGQPQHF
>TRBD1|TRBJ2-2|-|TRBV29-1
TGCAGCGTTGGACCGGGACAGGGAACCGGGGAGCTGTTTTTT
CSVGPGQGTGELFF
>TRBD2|TRBJ2-7|-|TRBV5-4
TGTGCCAGCAGCACGGGAGGAGGGAGGAGCGACGAGCAGTACTTC
CASSTGGGRSDEQYF
>TRBD1|TRBJ2-6|-|TRBV5-1
TGCGCCAGCAGCTTACCGCGGGACAGGGTTGGGTCTGGGGCCAACGTCCTGACTTTC
CASSLPRDRVGSGANVLTF
>-|TRBJ2-5|once|TRBV21-1
TGTGCCAGCAGCAGGTTCCGGGACTTCATAGGGGAGACCCAGTACTTC
CASSRFRDFIGETQYF
>-|TRBJ1-5|-|TRBV2
TGTGCCAGCAGTGTCGCGAACTATCAGCCCCAGCATTTT
CASSVANYQPQHF
>-|TRBJ2-3|-|TRBV11-1
TGTGCCAGCAGCTTAGGTCGTGGAGGGTCAGATACGCAGTATTTT
CASSLGRGGSDTQYF
>-|TRBJ1-2|-|TRBV2
TGTGCCAGTACCCCGACAGGTCGCGGCTACACCTTC
CASTPTGRGYTF